Included here is one T cell receptor beta chain sequence, with context. Original methodology: Nucleated cell counts were estimated from reference gene primer amplification. TCRdb keeps only in-frame clones here, not all; method: immunoSEQ multiplex PCR. That table gives V, J and clone size, and the DNA gave D and trimming. The table has tens of thousands of clones, about 80% seen once; the top ten hold 20% to 25%. Germline V gene sequence: CDR1 GTSNPN, CDR2 SVGIG (reference sequence). The CDR3 is made up of 14 amino acids. With 2 bases removed from V and 2 bases from J, the gap between germline ends came to 12 bases. The sample originates from a study of blood T cell repertoires in COVID-19. Study-wide context: The cDNA or gDNA used as material had been derived from T cells, B-cell-depleted T cells, or PBMCs.

The sequence derives from a man older than 75 with active or convalescent COVID-19. The chain couples TRBV30 to TRBJ1-1; tentative D call: TRBD1 (5 bases). The sample consisted of peripheral blood. The CDR3 is CAWSLVQVNTEAFF. In DNA form, the CDR3 reads TGTGCCTGGAGTTTAGTACAGGTAAACACTGAAGCTTTCTTT.